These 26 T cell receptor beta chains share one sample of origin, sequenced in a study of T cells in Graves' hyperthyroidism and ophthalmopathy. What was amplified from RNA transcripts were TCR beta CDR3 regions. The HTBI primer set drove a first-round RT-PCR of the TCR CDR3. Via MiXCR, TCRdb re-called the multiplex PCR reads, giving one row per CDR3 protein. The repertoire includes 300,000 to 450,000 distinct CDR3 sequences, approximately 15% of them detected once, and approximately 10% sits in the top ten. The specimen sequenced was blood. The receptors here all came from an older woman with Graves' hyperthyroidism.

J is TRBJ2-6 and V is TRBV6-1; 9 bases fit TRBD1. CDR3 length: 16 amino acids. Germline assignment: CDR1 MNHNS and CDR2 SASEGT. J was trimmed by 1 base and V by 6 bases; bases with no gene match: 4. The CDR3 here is CASRAGTGSGANVLTF. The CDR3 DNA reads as TGTGCCAGCAGGGCCGGGACAGGGTCTGGGGCCAACGTCCTGACTTTC.

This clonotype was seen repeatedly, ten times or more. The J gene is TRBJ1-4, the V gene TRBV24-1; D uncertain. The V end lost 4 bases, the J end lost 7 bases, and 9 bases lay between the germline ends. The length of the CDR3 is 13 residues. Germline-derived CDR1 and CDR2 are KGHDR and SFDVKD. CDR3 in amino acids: CATSDSLAEKLFF. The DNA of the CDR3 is TGTGCCACCAGTGACAGTCTAGCTGAAAAACTGTTTTTT.

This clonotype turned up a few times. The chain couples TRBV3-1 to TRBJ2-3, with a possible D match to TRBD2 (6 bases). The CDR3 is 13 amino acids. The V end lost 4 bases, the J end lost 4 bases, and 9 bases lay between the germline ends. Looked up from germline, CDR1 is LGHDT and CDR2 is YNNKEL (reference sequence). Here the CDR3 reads CASSRREPDTQYF. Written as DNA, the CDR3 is TGTGCCAGCAGCCGCCGGGAGCCAGATACGCAGTATTTT.

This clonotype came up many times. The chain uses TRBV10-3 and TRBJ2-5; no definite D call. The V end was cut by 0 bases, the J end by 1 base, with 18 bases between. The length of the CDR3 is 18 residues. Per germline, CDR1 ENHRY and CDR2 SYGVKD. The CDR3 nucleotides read TGTGCCATCAGTGAGTCGACGGGCGGAATAGGGCCCCAAGAGACCCAGTACTTC. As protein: CAISESTGGIGPQETQYF.

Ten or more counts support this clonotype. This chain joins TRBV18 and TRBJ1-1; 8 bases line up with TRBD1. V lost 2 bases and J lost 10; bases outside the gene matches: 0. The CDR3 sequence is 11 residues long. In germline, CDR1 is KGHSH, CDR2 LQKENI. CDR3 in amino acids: CASSPDRGAFF. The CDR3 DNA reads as TGTGCCAGCTCACCAGACAGGGGAGCTTTCTTT.

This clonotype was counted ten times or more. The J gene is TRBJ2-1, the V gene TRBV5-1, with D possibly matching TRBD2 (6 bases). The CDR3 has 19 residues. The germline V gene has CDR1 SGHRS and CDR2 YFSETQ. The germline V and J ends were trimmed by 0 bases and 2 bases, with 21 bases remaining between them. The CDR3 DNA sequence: TGCGCCAGCAGCTTGGTGGGGCGGGGACTCGAAACCCCCTACAATGAGCAGTTCTTC. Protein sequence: CASSLVGRGLETPYNEQFF.

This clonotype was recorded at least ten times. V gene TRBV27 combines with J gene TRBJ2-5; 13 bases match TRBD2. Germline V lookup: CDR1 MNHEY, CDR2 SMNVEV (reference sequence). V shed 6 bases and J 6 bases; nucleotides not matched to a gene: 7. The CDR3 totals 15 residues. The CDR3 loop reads CASSPGTSGKKTQYF. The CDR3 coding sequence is TGTGCCAGCAGCCCCGGGACTAGCGGGAAAAAGACCCAGTACTTC.

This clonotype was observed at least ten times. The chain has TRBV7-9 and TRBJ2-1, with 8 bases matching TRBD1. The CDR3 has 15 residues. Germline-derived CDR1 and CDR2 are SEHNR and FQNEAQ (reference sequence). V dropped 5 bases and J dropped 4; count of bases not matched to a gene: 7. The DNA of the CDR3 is TGTGCCAGCAGCCGAGCAGGACAGGGATACAATGAGCAGTTCTTC. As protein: CASSRAGQGYNEQFF.

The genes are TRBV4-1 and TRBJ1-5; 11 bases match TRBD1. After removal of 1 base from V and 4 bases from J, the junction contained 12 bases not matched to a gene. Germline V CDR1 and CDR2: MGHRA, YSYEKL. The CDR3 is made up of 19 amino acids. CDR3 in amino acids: CASSQVGTGGPVGNQPQHF. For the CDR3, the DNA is TGCGCCAGCAGCCAAGTGGGGACAGGGGGGCCCGTCGGGAATCAGCCCCAGCATTTT.

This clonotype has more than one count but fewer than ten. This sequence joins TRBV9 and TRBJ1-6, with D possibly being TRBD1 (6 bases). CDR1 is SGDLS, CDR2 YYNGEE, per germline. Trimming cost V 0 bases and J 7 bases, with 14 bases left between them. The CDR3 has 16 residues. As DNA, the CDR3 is TGTGCCAGCAGCGTAGGAGGGGGGCAAGTAAATTCACCCCTCCACTTT. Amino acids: CASSVGGGQVNSPLHF. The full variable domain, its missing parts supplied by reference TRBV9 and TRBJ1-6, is DSGVTQTPKHLITATGQRVTLRCSPRSGDLSVYWYQQSLDQGLQFLIQYYNGEERAKGNILERFSAQQFPDLHSELNLSSLELGDSALYFCASSVGGGQVNSPLHFGNGTRLTVT.

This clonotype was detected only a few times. In nucleotides, the CDR3 is TGTGCCAGCAGTGTTCGAGCGGGAGGGTACAATGAGCAGTTCTTC. Its translation: CASSVRAGGYNEQFF. The chain joins TRBV6-1 to TRBJ2-1; 10 bases fit TRBD2. The CDR3 has 15 residues. The J segment lost 4 bases and the V segment lost 4 bases, leaving 4 bases of the junction unmatched. Germline assignment: CDR1 MNHNS and CDR2 SASEGT.

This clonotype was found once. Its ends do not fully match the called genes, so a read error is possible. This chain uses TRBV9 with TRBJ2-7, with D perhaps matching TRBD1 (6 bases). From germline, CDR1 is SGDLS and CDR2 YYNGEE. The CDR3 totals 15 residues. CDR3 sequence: CAGSADRDKDNEQYF. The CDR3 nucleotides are TGTGCCGGCAGCGCTGACCGGGACAAGGACAACGAGCAGTACTTC.

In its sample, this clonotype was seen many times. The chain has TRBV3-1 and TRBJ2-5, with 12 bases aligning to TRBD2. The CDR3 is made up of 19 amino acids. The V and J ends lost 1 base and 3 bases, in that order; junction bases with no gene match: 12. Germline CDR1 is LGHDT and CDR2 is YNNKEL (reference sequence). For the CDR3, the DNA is TGTGCCAGCAGCCAAGGTCCTAGCGGGAGGGCCGGTAAAAAAGAGACCCAGTACTTC. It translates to CASSQGPSGRAGKKETQYF.

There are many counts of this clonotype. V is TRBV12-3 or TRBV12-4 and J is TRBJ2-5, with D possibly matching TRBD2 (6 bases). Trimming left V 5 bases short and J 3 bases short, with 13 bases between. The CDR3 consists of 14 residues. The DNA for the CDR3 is TGTGCCAGCAGTCAGACTAGGGAGAAAGAGACCCAGTACTTC. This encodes CASSQTREKETQYF.

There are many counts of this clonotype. The CDR3 here is CSVVERFTDTQYF. The CDR3 DNA reads as TGCAGCGTTGTCGAACGTTTCACAGATACGCAGTATTTT. The rearrangement links TRBV29-1 to TRBJ2-3, with no clear D. Germline-derived CDR1 and CDR2 are SQVTM and ANQGSEA. The CDR3 extends over 13 amino acids. V lost 4 bases and J lost 2, with 10 bases in between.

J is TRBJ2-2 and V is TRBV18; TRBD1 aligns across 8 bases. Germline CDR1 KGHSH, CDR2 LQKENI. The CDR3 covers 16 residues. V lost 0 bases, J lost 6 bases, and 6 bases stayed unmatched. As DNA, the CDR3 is TGTGCCAGCTCACCACCTCAGGGGGCGGCCCCCGGGGAGCTGTTTTTT. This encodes CASSPPQGAAPGELFF.

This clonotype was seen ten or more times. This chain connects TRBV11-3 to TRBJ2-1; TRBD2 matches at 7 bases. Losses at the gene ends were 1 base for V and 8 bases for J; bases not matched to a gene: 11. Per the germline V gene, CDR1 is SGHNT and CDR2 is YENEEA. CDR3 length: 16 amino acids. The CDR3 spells CASSLVVGGPGYEQFF. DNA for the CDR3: TGTGCCAGCAGCTTAGTTGTGGGAGGGCCAGGTTATGAGCAGTTCTTC.

Here the CDR3 DNA reads TGTGCCAGCAGCCACCGGGACAGGGGTCAATTAAGGGTGTATTTT. Translation gives CASSHRDRGQLRVYF. The chain recombines TRBV6-1 with TRBJ1-3, with TRBD1 identical over 10 bases. V trimming: 6 bases; J trimming: 16 bases; junction bases outside the gene matches: 18. This CDR3 is 15 amino acids long. The V gene's germline CDR1 is MNHNS and CDR2 SASEGT.

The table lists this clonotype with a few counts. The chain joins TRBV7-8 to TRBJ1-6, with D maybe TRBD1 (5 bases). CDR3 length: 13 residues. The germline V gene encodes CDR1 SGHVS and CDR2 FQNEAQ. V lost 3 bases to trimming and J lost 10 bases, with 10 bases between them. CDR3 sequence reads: CASSFGGGSPLHF. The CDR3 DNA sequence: TGTGCCAGCAGCTTTGGGGGTGGATCACCCCTCCACTTT.

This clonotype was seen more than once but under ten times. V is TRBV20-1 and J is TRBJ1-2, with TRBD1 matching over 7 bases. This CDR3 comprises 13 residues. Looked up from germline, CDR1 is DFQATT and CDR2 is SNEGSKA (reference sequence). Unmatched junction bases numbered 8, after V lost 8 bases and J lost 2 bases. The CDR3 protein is CSSGTALNYGYTF. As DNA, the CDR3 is TGCAGTTCCGGGACAGCCTTAAACTATGGCTACACCTTC.

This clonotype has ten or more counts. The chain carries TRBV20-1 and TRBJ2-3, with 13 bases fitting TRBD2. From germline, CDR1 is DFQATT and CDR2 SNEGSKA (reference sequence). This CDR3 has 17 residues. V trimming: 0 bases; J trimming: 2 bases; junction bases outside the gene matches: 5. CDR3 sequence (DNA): TGCAGTGCTAGAGAACTAGCGGGAGGGCTCAACACAGATACGCAGTATTTT. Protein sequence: CSARELAGGLNTDTQYF.

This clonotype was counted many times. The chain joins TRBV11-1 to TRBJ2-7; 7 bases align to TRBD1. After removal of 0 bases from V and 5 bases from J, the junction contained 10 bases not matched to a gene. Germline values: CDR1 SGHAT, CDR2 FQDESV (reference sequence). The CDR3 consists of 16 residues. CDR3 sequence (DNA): TGTGCCAGCAGCTTAGCCCCAAAGGGGGCCCAGGACGAGCAGTACTTC. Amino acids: CASSLAPKGAQDEQYF. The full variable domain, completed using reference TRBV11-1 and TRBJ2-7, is EAEVAQSPRYKITEKSQAVAFWCDPISGHATLYWYRQILGQGPELLVQFQDESVVDDSQLPKDRFSAERLKGVDSTLKIQPAELGDSAMYLCASSLAPKGAQDEQYFGPGTRLTVT.

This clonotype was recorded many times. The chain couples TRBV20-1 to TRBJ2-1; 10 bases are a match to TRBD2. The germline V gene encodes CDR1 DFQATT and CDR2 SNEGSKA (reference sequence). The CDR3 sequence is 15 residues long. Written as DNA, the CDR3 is TGCAGCGCTCTCAGTTCTAGCGGGAGCGAGGATGAGCAGTTCTTC. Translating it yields CSALSSSGSEDEQFF.

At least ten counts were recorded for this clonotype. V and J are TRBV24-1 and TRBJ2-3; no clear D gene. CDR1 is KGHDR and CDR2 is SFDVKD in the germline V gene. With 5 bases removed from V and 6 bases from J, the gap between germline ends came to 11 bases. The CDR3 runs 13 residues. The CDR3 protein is CATSAPILDTQYF. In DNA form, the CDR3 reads TGTGCCACCAGTGCCCCGATATTGGATACGCAGTATTTT.

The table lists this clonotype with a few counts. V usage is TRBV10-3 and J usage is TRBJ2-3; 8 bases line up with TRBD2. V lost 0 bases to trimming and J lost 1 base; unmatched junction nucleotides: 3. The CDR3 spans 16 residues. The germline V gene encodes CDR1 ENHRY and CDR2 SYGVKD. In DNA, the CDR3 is TGTGCCATCAGTGAGTCCACTAGCGGAGGCACAGATACGCAGTATTTT. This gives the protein CAISESTSGGTDTQYF.

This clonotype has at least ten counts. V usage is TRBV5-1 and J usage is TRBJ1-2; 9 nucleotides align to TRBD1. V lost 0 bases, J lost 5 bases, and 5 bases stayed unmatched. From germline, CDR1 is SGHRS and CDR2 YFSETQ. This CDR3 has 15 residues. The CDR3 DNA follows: TGCGCCAGCAGCTTGGAGGGACAGGGAATGTATGGCTACACCTTC. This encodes CASSLEGQGMYGYTF.